This T cell receptor (beta chain) comes out of a study of regulatory T cells in long-lasting Graves disease. Whole-study results and caveats: Patients with persistent Graves' had lower TCR diversity than newly diagnosed patients. When disease was persistent, TRBV28, TRBJ1-2 and TRBJ2-5 were the favored segments.

Arm-PCR of CDR3 regions with iRepertoire HTBI primers generated TCR beta libraries. TCRdb independently ran MiXCR on the multiplex PCR reads; one entry per CDR3 protein. The sample lists approximately 360,000 distinct CDR3 sequences, approximately 25% occurring once. Of note for this clonotype: Its antigen remains unidentified.

Stated time point: persistent/refractory GD, antithyroid drugs over 5 years with positive TRAb. RNA extracted from PBMCs served as the sequencing template. The patient group derived from an endocrinology department in Xi'an, China. CDR3 length equals 16 residues. CDR1 is LGHDT, CDR2 YNNKEL, per germline (reference sequence). The V gene end was trimmed by 4 bases and the J gene end by 7 bases; junction bases not matched to a gene: 11. The TCR was taken from a woman aged 40 to 50 with Graves disease. Sequences were derived from peripheral blood mononuclear cells (PBMCs), sampled when the disease was refractory, from a patient treated with antithyroid drugs. The rearrangement uses TRBV3-1 and TRBJ1-2; 11 bases are shared with TRBD1. The CDR3 protein is CASSPDPGQGAVGYTF. CDR3 bases: TGTGCCAGCAGCCCAGATCCTGGACAGGGGGCGGTTGGCTACACCTTC.